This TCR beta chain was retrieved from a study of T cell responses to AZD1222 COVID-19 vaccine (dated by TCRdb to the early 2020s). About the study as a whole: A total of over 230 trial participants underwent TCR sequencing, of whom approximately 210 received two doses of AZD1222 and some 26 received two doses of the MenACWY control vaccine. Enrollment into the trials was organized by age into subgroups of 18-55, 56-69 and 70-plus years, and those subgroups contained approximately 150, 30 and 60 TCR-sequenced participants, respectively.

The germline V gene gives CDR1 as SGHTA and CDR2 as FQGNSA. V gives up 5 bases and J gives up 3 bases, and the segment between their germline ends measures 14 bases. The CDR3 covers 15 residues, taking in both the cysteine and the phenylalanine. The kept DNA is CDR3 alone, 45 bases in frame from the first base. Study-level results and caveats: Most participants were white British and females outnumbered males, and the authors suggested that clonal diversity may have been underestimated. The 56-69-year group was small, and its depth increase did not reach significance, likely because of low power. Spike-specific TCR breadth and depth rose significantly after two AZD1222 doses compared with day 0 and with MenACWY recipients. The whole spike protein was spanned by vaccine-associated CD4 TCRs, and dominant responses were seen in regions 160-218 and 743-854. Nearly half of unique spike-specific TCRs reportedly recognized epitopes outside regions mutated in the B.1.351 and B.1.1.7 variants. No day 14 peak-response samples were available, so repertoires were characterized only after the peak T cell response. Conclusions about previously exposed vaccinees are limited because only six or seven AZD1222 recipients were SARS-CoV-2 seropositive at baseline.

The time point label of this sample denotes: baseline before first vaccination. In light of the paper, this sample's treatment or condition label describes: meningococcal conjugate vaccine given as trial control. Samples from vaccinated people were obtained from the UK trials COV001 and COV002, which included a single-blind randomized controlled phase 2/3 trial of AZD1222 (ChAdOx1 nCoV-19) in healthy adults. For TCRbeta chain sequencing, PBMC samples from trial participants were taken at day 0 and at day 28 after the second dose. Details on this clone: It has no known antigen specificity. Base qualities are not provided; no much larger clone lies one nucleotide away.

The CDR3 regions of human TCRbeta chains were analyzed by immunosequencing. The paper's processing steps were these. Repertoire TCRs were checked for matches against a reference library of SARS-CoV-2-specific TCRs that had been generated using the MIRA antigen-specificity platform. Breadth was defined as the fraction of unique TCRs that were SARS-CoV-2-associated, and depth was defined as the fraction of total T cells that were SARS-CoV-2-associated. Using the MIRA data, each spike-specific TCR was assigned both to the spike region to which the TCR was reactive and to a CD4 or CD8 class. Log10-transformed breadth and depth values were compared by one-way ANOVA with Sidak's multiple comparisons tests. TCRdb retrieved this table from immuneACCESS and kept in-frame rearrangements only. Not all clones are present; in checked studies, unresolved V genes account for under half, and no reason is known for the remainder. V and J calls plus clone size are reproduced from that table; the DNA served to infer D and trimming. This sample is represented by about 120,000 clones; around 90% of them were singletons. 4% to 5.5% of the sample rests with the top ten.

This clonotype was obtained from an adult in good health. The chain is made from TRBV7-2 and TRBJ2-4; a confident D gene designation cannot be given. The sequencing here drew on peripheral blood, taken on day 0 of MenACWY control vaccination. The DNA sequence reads TGTGCCAGCAGCGCAGAAGTCACAGTCAAAAACATTCAGTACTTC. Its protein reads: CASSAEVTVKNIQYF. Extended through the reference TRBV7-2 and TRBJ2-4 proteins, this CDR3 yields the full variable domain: GAGVSQSPSNKVTEKGKDVELRCDPISGHTALYWYRQSLGQGLEFLIYFQGNSAPDKSGLPSDRFSAERTGGSVSTLTIQRTQQEDSAVYLCASSAEVTVKNIQYFGAGTRLSVL.